Reported below is one T cell receptor beta chain. Antigen unknown. This record belongs to a study of T cells in tuberculosis. Whole-study context: CD1B tetramers identified T cells specific for mycobacterial lipid GMM. Whole-study findings and limits: Smaller alpha distances in active tuberculosis partly reflected shorter CDR3-alpha lengths. Samples were chosen by availability of cryopreserved specimens. A GMM-specific repertoire classifier reached 80% to 90% accuracy, AUROC 0.90.

The repertoire was sequenced with immunoSEQ multiplex PCR; TCRdb's copy has only in-frame clones and lacks some. The table includes tens of thousands of clones, roughly 94% detected once. Sequencing was carried out using PBMCs. The origin of this receptor is a donor between 10 and 35 years old with latent tuberculosis or without tuberculosis infection.

As DNA, the CDR3 is TGTGCCAGCAGGGATGGGGTAGGGGCTTCAGATCAGCCCCAGCATTTT. Translating gives CASRDGVGASDQPQHF. The rearrangement uses TRBV21-1 and TRBJ1-5; TRBD1 is the table's D call and was not checked against the DNA. TRBV21-1 is a pseudogene segment. CDR3 length: 16 amino acids.